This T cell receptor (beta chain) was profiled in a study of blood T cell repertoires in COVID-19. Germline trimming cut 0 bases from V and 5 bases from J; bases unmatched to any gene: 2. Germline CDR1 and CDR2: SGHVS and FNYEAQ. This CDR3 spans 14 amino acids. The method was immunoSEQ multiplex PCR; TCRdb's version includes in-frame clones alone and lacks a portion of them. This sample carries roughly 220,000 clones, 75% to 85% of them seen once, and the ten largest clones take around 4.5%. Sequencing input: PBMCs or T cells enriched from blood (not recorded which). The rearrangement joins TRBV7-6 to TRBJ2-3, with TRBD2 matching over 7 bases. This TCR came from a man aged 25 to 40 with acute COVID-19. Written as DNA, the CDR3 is TGTGCCAGCAGCTTAGCGGGGGGGATAGATACGCAGTATTTT. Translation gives CASSLAGGIDTQYF.